This T cell receptor beta chain was documented in a study of shared clonotypes between healthy human individuals (dated by TCRdb to 2020 to 2022). Regarding the complete study: A couple of women and three men aged 18 to 49 years were included in the cohort. Leukapheresis yielded between about 0.85 and 10 billion PBMCs per donor. For each donor, CD4 naive and CD4 memory were each given three plates, CD8 naive was given two plates, and CD8 memory was given one plate. To increase sequencing depth and limit assay-specific biases, TCR repertoire library preparation and sequencing were carried out by different laboratories using diverse techniques. The study deeply sequenced blood TCR repertoires of about 5 healthy adults to estimate repertoire size and the extent of clonotype sharing between individuals. Points the paper makes about the study in general: Higher generation probabilities were observed for clonotypes shared by all four sorted-subset donors than for non-shared clonotypes. Because the study included a small number of donors, the genetic and exposure-history diversity represented was limited. Incomplete sequencing was indicated by rarefaction of sorted-subset datasets, despite the large sequencing depth. Sampling was restricted to blood, and TCR repertoires in tissue are likely to differ from TCR repertoires in blood. Around 5% of naive CD4, 3.5% of naive CD8, about 2.1% of memory CD4, and about 0.4% of memory CD8 clonotypes were shared across several donors. Pairwise subsampling indicated that sequencing depth was expected to affect the degree of clonotype sharing among donors. Naive subsets generally had larger estimated clonotype richness than memory subsets.

A note on this clone: Its antigen remains undetermined. No qualities accompany the bases; no much larger clone lies one base away.

TCR CDR3 regions were amplified from genomic DNA by multiplex PCR using the deep immunoSEQ assay. Extracted genomic DNA from each cell subset was distributed evenly across all wells of several immunoSEQ 96-well plates, and each plate was treated as a replicate. For sorted subsets, around 200 ng genomic DNA, equal to 30,000 or so T cell genomes, was loaded into each replicate PCR. Purified libraries were measured with a Qubit 3.0 fluorometer, size-checked on a Bioanalyzer 2100, and measured again with the KAPA Library Quantification kit. Every immunoSEQ 96-well plate was sequenced on a separate single-read 150-cycle Illumina NextSeq 550 flow cell. The published analysis was carried out like this. Because the immunoSEQ output held only junctional sequences and lacked quality scores, the filtering could not match the filtering applied to full-length reads. To assign V/J genes and CDR3, sequences were annotated against IMGT germline references using PyIR, a Python wrapper for IgBLAST v1.9. Reads were filtered out if the reads had weak V/J assignments (E-value above 1e-6), no CDR3, stop codons, out-of-frame junctions, or ambiguous translated residues. V3J clonotypes were defined by identical inferred V gene, J gene, and CDR3 amino acid sequence. Percentage overlap between repertoires was computed as shared unique clonotypes divided by the size of the smaller repertoire. Richness of each repertoire was evaluated using RTK rarefaction, the Chao1 estimator, and Recon v2.1 estimates of unobserved clonotypes. OLGA was used to compute generation probabilities for all TCRbeta clonotypes that the gDNA method yielded from four donors. The source is immuneACCESS, and TCRdb retained only in-frame sequences with V and J called. Part of the clones is not carried over; for the studies checked, unresolved V genes explain less than half of this, and the remainder is unexplained. Clone size and V and J calls were adopted from that table, with D and trimming inferred from the DNA. This sample lists more than 2 million clones; about 95% were detected once. The ten largest clones capture roughly 1% of the sample.

CD8 naive samples were obtained by positive selection for CCR7 among CD45RO-negative cells, yielding a CD45RA+CCR7+ population from which TemRA cells were excluded. Donors were healthy HIV-negative adults with no recently reported acute infections or vaccinations. All donors were Caucasian adults living in Nashville, Tennessee, USA. Blood was collected by leukapheresis, and PBMCs were isolated by Ficoll-Histopaque density gradient centrifugation and then cryopreserved in liquid nitrogen vapor phase. Analytical flow cytometry was used to check the purity and quantity of each magnetically sorted T cell population. Each sorted fraction had its genomic DNA isolated and then quantified by UV absorbance on a Nanodrop 2000c. The CDR3 covers 15 residues, taking in both the cysteine and the phenylalanine. The retained sequence is limited to the CDR3, 45 bases, with the frame set at the first base. CDR1 SGHVS and CDR2 FNYEAQ are derived from the germline V gene. V loses 4 bases of germline sequence and J loses 0 bases, and the interval between the two ends is 7 bases.

This receptor was obtained from a young man in good health. The specimen was naive CD8+ T cells sorted from blood. Sample cell subset or site, as interpreted from the label and publication: CD45RA+CCR7+. The sequence joins TRBV7-6 to TRBJ2-6, and possibly TRBD1, on 5 matching bases. The CDR3 corresponds to CASSSGHSGANVLTF. The DNA sequence is TGTGCCAGCAGCTCCGGACACTCTGGGGCCAACGTCCTGACTTTC.